The 6 T cell receptor beta chains in this list originate from one sample, sequenced in a study of cytomegalovirus exposure and HLA in healthy donors (dated by TCRdb to about 2017). Library method: the immunoSEQ multiplex PCR assay. For the multiplex PCR, a mixture combining 60 forward primers for TCR Vbeta segments and 13 reverse primers for TCR Jbeta segments was used. This immuneACCESS table, as held by TCRdb, lists in-frame sequences with V and J called but not all clones. Of the missing ones, under half trace to an unresolved V gene in checked studies; the others have no known cause. The sample contains fewer than 200,000 clones, approximately 77% of them found a single time. The ten largest clones capture roughly 1.5% of the sample. Sequenced: PBMCs. The receptors originated from a male donor in good health and CMV-seronegative.

This clone has just a few counts. At the DNA level, this CDR3 is encoded by other sequences in the same sample as well. V and J are TRBV30 and TRBJ2-7; TRBD1 matches 8 bases. This CDR3 region has 13 residues. Germline trimming cut 3 bases from V and 1 base from J; bases unmatched to any gene: 2. The V gene's germline CDR1 is GTSNPN and CDR2 SVGIG (reference sequence). The CDR3 DNA reads TGTGCCTGGAGCCGACAGGGGTCCTACGAGCAGTACTTC. This sequence encodes CAWSRQGSYEQYF.

This clone was seen a few times. The V and J genes are TRBV11-2 and TRBJ2-4, with 8 bases lining up with TRBD1. V lost 7 bases, J lost 3 bases, and 8 bases stayed unmatched. Germline loops: CDR1 SGHAT, CDR2 FQNNGV. CDR3 size: 15 residues. CDR3 loop: CASNGQGRVKNIQYF. The CDR3 DNA follows: TGTGCCAGCAACGGACAGGGTAGGGTCAAAAACATTCAGTACTTC.

V usage is TRBV15 and J usage is TRBJ1-1, with a possible D match to TRBD1 (5 bases). V was cut by 7 bases and J by 0 bases, with 12 bases left in between. The CDR3 is 14 amino acids. Germline loops: CDR1 LNHNV, CDR2 YYDKDF (reference sequence). The DNA of the CDR3 is TGTGCCACCACCGCGGGGGTGGTGAACACTGAAGCTTTCTTT. Translation: CATTAGVVNTEAFF.

The chain couples TRBV28 to TRBJ1-5; D not resolved. Between the trimmed V and J ends, which lost 5 bases and 3 bases, there was a span of 8 bases. Germline CDR1 and CDR2: MDHEN and SYDVKM. CDR3 length equals 13 residues. CDR3 bases: TGTGCCAGCAGTGCGGGGAACAATCAGCCCCAGCATTTT. It is translated as CASSAGNNQPQHF.

The chain joins TRBV7-2 to TRBJ2-5; maybe TRBD1 (6 bases). Trimming took off 1 base at V and 1 base at J, with 16 bases between the two ends. The length of the CDR3 is 17 residues. Germline V lookup: CDR1 SGHTA, CDR2 FQGNSA. The CDR3 loop is CASSLGIWTVFQETQYF. The CDR3 bases are TGTGCCAGCAGCTTAGGTATATGGACAGTATTCCAAGAGACCCAGTACTTC.

The V call is TRBV7-8, the J call TRBJ2-5; 8 bases fit TRBD2. The CDR3 runs 16 residues. The germline gives CDR1 SGHVS, CDR2 FQNEAQ. Trimming removed 5 bases from V and 1 base from J; junction bases left unmatched: 9. The CDR3 loop is CASSPPPREVQETQYF. DNA for the CDR3: TGTGCCAGCAGCCCCCCCCCGCGGGAGGTCCAAGAGACCCAGTACTTC.